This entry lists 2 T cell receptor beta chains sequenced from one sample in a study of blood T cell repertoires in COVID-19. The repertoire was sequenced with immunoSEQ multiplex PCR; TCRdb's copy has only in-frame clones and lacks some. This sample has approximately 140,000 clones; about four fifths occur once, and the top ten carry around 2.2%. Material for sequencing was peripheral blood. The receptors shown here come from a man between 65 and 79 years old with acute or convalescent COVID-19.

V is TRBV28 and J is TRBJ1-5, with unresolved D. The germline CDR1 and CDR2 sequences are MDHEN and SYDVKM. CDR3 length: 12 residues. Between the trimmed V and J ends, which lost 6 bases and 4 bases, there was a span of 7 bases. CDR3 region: CASRILNQPQHF. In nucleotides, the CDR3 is TGTGCCAGCAGGATACTTAATCAGCCCCAGCATTTT.

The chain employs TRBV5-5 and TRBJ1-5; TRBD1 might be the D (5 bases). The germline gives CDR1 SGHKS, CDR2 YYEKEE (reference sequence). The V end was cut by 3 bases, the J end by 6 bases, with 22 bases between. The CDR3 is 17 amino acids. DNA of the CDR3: TGTGCCAGCAGCTGGAGGGGCGGTGGGAATGGCGTTCAGCCCCAGCATTTT. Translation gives CASSWRGGGNGVQPQHF.